What follows are 4 T cell receptor beta chains derived from one specimen sequenced in a study of tumor-infiltrating lymphocytes in primary liver carcinoma. Bulk tissue was left unsorted, and RNA and DNA were co-extracted from around 18-30 mg of it. Total RNA (around 500 ng) served as template for TCR beta cDNA synthesis primed by a constant-region primer. Libraries covering TCR beta were generated through three nested multiplex PCR rounds (using a slightly modified ARM-PCR). TRBV1-TRBV30 forward primers and a C-beta reverse primer were used in the first two PCR rounds, which each ran for approximately 10 cycles. TCRdb reprocessed the multiplex PCR reads via MiXCR and lists one record per CDR3 protein. The table includes around 120,000 distinct CDR3 sequences, around 65% detected once. Sequencing was performed on tumor-adjacent normal liver tissue. All receptors come from a woman aged 55-70 years with primary liver carcinoma and hepatitis B virus infection.

Worth noting for this clonotype: Germline and junction disagree at one end, which may indicate a read error. The chain couples TRBV11-2 to TRBJ2-1, with a possible D match to TRBD2 (8 bases). The V gene's germline CDR1 is SGHAT and CDR2 FQNNGV. The CDR3 sequence is 14 residues long. CDR3 sequence: CASSPGTRGRVQSF. The CDR3 DNA is TGTGCCAGCAGCCCGGGGACTAGGGGGCGAGTGCAGTCCTTC.

In its sample, this clonotype was seen a few times. The rearrangement uses TRBV6-2 or TRBV6-3 and TRBJ1-1, with 7 bases that match TRBD1. The CDR3 has 15 residues. V trimming: 6 bases; J trimming: 2 bases; junction bases outside the gene matches: 9. Germline CDR1 reads MNHEY; CDR2 reads SVGEGT. As DNA, the CDR3 is TGTGCCAGCAGGATCACCTACAGGGGAAACACTGAAGCTTTCTTT. Amino acid sequence: CASRITYRGNTEAFF.

This clonotype was seen a handful of times. A much larger clone differs by one base, so this may be a read error. The chain has TRBV7-8 and TRBJ1-5, with D possibly being TRBD1 (5 bases). Germline V gene lookup returns CDR1 SGHVS and CDR2 FQNEAQ. With 5 bases removed from V and 9 bases from J, the gap between germline ends came to 17 bases. The CDR3 runs to 14 residues. CDR3 sequence (DNA): TGTGCCAGCAGCCTTGGGACGGGACGTCGGCCCCAGCATTTT. Its translation is CASSLGTGRRPQHF.

A note on this clonotype: Just one base apart from a much larger clone, this may be a read error. J is TRBJ2-2 and V is TRBV5-1, with 7 bases identical to TRBD1. The CDR3 sequence is 14 residues long. Germline V gives CDR1 SGHRS, CDR2 YFSETQ. The CDR3 sequence is CASTPTGNTGKLFF. Written as DNA, the CDR3 is TGCGCCAGCACCCCGACAGGGAACACCGGGAAGCTGTTTTTT.